This TCR beta chain was recorded in a study of metastatic and nonmetastatic thyroid tumors. About the research overall: Repertoires from malignant and benign thyroid patients were compared across blood and tumor or nodule tissue.

Thyroid surgery took place with no prior treatment in any patient. V was cut by 2 bases and J by 4 bases, with 3 bases left in between. The CDR3 length is 12 residues. CDR1 and CDR2 from the germline V gene are MNHEY and SVGAGI. There are many counts of this clone. How the authors handled the data: Clinicopathological groups supplied CDR3 differences that were used to build a distant-metastasis classifier for papillary thyroid cancer. MiXCR was used by TCRdb to re-call the PCR reads. The V and J calls were not made by the authors but by TCRdb's processing. The table shows about 33,000 clones, with roughly a sixth occurring only once.

The clonotype comes from a male donor with papillary thyroid cancer or a benign thyroid nodule (not recorded which). Some clones in this sample may be carry-over from other donors' samples. Sequences were obtained from blood. The chain is built from TRBV6-5 and TRBJ1-5; D unclear. The CDR3 region is CASSYDNQPQHF. Written as DNA, the CDR3 is TGTGCCAGCAGTTACGATAATCAGCCCCAGCATTTT.